This T cell receptor beta chain is drawn from a study of CD8 T cells in Susac syndrome. General observations from the study: In its TCR sequencing and HLA analysis, the study acknowledged that the number of individuals was relatively small.

Negative isolation yielded CD4+ and CD8+ T cells, and FACS enriched TEMRA cells. As regards this clonotype: The target antigen is unknown.

Random hexamers were used to reverse transcribe an amount of 0.5 to 1 ug RNA. TCRdb re-called the immunoSEQ multiplex PCR reads with MiXCR, one entry per CDR3 protein. This table has approximately 75,000 distinct CDR3 sequences, approximately 95% appearing once. The TCR originated in a human donor in good health. The sample was CD8+ T cells from PBMCs.

The CDR3 DNA reads TGCGCCAGCAGCCAACAACAGGGGGCCTATGGCTACACCTTC. Residues: CASSQQQGAYGYTF. This chain connects TRBV4-1 to TRBJ1-2, with TRBD1 identical over 9 bases. V gave up 2 bases and J gave up 4 bases; unmatched junction bases: 2. Germline values: CDR1 MGHRA, CDR2 YSYEKL. The length of the CDR3 is 14 residues.